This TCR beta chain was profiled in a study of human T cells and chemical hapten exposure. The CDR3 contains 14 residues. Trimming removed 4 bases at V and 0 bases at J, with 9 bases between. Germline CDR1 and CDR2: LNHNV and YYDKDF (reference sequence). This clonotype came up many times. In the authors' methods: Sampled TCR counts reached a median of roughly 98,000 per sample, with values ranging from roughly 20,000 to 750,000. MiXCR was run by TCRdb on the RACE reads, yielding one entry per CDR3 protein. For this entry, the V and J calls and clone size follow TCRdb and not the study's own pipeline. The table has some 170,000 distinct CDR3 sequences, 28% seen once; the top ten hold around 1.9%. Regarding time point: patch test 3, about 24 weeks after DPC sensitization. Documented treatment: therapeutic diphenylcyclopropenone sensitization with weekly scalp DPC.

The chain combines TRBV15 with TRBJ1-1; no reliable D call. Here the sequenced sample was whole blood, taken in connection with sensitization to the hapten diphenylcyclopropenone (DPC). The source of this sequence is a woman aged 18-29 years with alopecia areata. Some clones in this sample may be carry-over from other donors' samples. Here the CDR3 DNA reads TGTGCCACCAGCACGCGGACGGTGAACACTGAAGCTTTCTTT. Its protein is CATSTRTVNTEAFF.